The 18 T cell receptor beta chains presented below share a single source sample, sequenced in a study of cytomegalovirus exposure and HLA in healthy donors. A multiplex PCR was run with 60 Vbeta primers and 13 Jbeta primers. Profiled with immunoSEQ multiplex PCR; TCRdb holds only in-frame clones, not every one. The sample records tens of thousands of clones, just over 70% being singletons. The specimen was PBMCs. The receptors come from a man aged 55 to 69 in good health and CMV-seronegative.

This clone was found once. The chain combines TRBV6-5 with TRBJ1-6; unclear D gene. The germline V and J ends were trimmed by 5 bases and 4 bases, with 12 bases remaining between them. Germline loops: CDR1 MNHEY, CDR2 SVGAGI. CDR3 length equals 15 residues. DNA of the CDR3: TGTGCCAGCAGTCCACAACAAGCGTATAATTCACCCCTCCACTTT. It codes for CASSPQQAYNSPLHF.

The chain employs TRBV5-1 and TRBJ2-1, with D hard to call. V lost 10 bases, J lost 8 bases, and 13 bases lay in between. Germline CDR1 SGHRS, CDR2 YFSETQ. The CDR3 has 11 residues. CDR3 bases: TGCGCCTCAAGCCTGGTCGATGAGCAGTTCTTC. It translates to CASSLVDEQFF.

The chain has TRBV7-2 and TRBJ2-2; no reliable D call. CDR1 is SGHTA, CDR2 FQGNSA, per germline. V lost 8 bases to trimming and J lost 6 bases, with 10 bases between them. The CDR3 totals 12 residues. CDR3 in amino acids: CASSYLAGELFF. The CDR3 DNA sequence: TGTGCCAGCTCTTATCTCGCCGGGGAGCTGTTTTTT.

The V and J genes are TRBV30 and TRBJ1-1, with D possibly TRBD1 on 6 matching bases. CDR3 length equals 15 residues. Germline V gene lookup returns CDR1 GTSNPN and CDR2 SVGIG (reference sequence). Trimming shortened V by 2 bases and J by 5 bases, and 18 bases separated the two germline ends. The CDR3 is CAWSPLQTRGTEAFF. The DNA of the CDR3 is TGTGCCTGGAGTCCATTACAGACAAGGGGGACTGAAGCTTTCTTT.

This chain uses TRBV7-9 with TRBJ2-3; TRBD2 aligns across 9 bases. J gave up 2 bases and V 3 bases, and 6 bases lay outside the gene matches. Per germline, CDR1 SEHNR and CDR2 FQNEAQ (reference sequence). This CDR3 has 16 amino acids. CDR3 DNA sequence: TGTGCCAGCAGCTTTTTAGCGGGGGCCAACACAGATACGCAGTATTTT. It codes for CASSFLAGANTDTQYF.

V is TRBV5-8 and J is TRBJ2-7, with 12 bases that match TRBD2. From germline, CDR1 is SGHTS and CDR2 YDEGEE. The trim removed 4 bases at V and 2 bases at J, leaving 7 bases unmatched. The length of the CDR3 is 16 residues. This CDR3 is CASSLTLAGGPYEQYF. CDR3 nucleotide sequence: TGTGCCAGCAGCCTGACACTAGCGGGAGGCCCCTACGAGCAGTACTTC.

This clone has a handful of counts. In DNA, the CDR3 is TGTGCCAGTAGCCCAGGCTATGGGGGGGAGACCCAGTACTTC. Amino acids: CASSPGYGGETQYF. V gene TRBV19 combines with J gene TRBJ2-5; D may be TRBD2 (6 bases). The germline V gene encodes CDR1 LNHDA and CDR2 SQIVND (reference sequence). CDR3 length: 14 amino acids. V dropped 6 bases and J dropped 5 bases, with 16 bases sitting between them.

The CDR3 DNA follows: TGTGCCAGCAGCCCTTTAGCGGGAATCTCCTACAATGAGCAGTTCTTC. Its translation: CASSPLAGISYNEQFF. This chain uses TRBV5-4 with TRBJ2-1, with TRBD2 matching over 8 bases. Looked up from germline, CDR1 is SGHNT and CDR2 is YYREEE (reference sequence). The CDR3 runs 16 residues. Trimming cost V 4 bases and J 0 bases; bases outside gene matches: 6.

The J gene is TRBJ2-3, the V gene TRBV18; 12 nucleotides agree with TRBD2. The V gene's germline CDR1 is KGHSH and CDR2 LQKENI. The CDR3 spans 16 residues. Trimming removed 0 bases from V and 5 bases from J; junction bases left unmatched: 3. In DNA form, the CDR3 reads TGTGCCAGCTCACCACCGGTACTAGCGGGGGGAGATACGCAGTATTTT. It yields the protein CASSPPVLAGGDTQYF.

For the CDR3, the DNA is TGTGCCAGCAGTGAAGCCGCGGCAGGGAATCGAAATGAGCAGTTCTTC. It yields the protein CASSEAAAGNRNEQFF. The rearrangement joins TRBV6-1 to TRBJ2-1, with TRBD1 as a possible D gene (5 bases). The germline gives CDR1 MNHNS, CDR2 SASEGT. The CDR3 spans 16 residues. Trimming pared 0 bases from V and 7 bases from J, leaving 16 bases between.

CDR3 bases: TGCGCCAGCAGCCCGACAAGGGGGAGCTATGGCTACACCTTC. Its protein is CASSPTRGSYGYTF. The chain uses TRBV4-3 and TRBJ1-2; maybe TRBD1 (6 bases). This CDR3 comprises 14 residues. V was trimmed by 4 bases and J by 4 bases, leaving 13 bases between them. The germline V gene has CDR1 LGHNA and CDR2 YSLEER.

This clone showed up just once. This chain's CDR3 is CAWSTGLGSYNSPLHF. The DNA for the CDR3 is TGTGCCTGGAGTACGGGATTAGGCAGCTATAATTCACCCCTCCACTTT. The chain uses TRBV30 and TRBJ1-6, with D unclear. Trimming removed 2 bases at V and 3 bases at J, with 14 bases between. There are 16 residues in the CDR3. Looked up from germline, CDR1 is GTSNPN and CDR2 is SVGIG (reference sequence).

The rearrangement links TRBV5-4 to TRBJ2-5, with a possible D match to TRBD2 (6 bases). V lost 5 bases, J lost 4 bases, and 18 bases lay in between. The CDR3 extends over 15 amino acids. The germline CDR1 and CDR2 sequences are SGHNT and YYREEE (reference sequence). This CDR3 is CASSHGGTQGETQYF. In nucleotides, the CDR3 is TGTGCCAGCAGTCACGGCGGGACTCAAGGAGAGACCCAGTACTTC.

The J gene is TRBJ1-6, the V gene TRBV12-5; D perhaps matches TRBD1 (6 bases). V was pared by 3 bases and J by 12 bases, with 15 bases between. This CDR3 is 14 amino acids long. CDR1 LGHNT and CDR2 FRNRAP come from the germline V gene. This CDR3 is CASGLSGARGPLHF. In nucleotides, the CDR3 is TGTGCTAGTGGTTTATCAGGGGCGCGAGGACCCCTCCACTTT.

The CDR3 loop reads CASSSSGTAYQETQYF. The DNA of the CDR3 is TGTGCCAGCAGCTCATCCGGGACAGCTTACCAAGAGACCCAGTACTTC. V is TRBV11-3 and J is TRBJ2-5; the match to TRBD1 covers 7 bases. Per the germline V gene, CDR1 is SGHNT and CDR2 is YENEEA. The CDR3 length is 16 residues. Trimming removed 4 bases from V and 0 bases from J; junction bases left unmatched: 8.

The genes are TRBV5-4 and TRBJ2-7; D is undetermined. Looked up from germline, CDR1 is SGHNT and CDR2 is YYREEE (reference sequence). The CDR3 covers 13 residues. V was cut by 0 bases and J by 0 bases, with 4 bases left in between. The DNA for the CDR3 is TGTGCCAGCAGCTTGGCGGGCTCCTACGAGCAGTACTTC. It translates to CASSLAGSYEQYF.

The chain carries TRBV21-1 and TRBJ2-3; the table's D call, TRBD2, has no DNA check behind it. TRBV21-1 is classified as a pseudogene. This CDR3 comprises 18 residues. Here the CDR3 DNA reads TGTGCCAGCAGCAAAAGGATAATAGCGGCAACCCGCGTGGATACGCAGTATTTT. The encoded protein is CASSKRIIAATRVDTQYF.

The chain links TRBV11-2 to TRBJ2-1; no firm D call. CDR3 size: 14 residues. Per germline, CDR1 SGHAT and CDR2 FQNNGV. Trimming took 5 bases from V and 1 from J, leaving 9 bases between them. CDR3 coding DNA: TGTGCCAGCAGCGAATTACTTTCCTACAATGAGCAGTTCTTC. Its translation is CASSELLSYNEQFF.